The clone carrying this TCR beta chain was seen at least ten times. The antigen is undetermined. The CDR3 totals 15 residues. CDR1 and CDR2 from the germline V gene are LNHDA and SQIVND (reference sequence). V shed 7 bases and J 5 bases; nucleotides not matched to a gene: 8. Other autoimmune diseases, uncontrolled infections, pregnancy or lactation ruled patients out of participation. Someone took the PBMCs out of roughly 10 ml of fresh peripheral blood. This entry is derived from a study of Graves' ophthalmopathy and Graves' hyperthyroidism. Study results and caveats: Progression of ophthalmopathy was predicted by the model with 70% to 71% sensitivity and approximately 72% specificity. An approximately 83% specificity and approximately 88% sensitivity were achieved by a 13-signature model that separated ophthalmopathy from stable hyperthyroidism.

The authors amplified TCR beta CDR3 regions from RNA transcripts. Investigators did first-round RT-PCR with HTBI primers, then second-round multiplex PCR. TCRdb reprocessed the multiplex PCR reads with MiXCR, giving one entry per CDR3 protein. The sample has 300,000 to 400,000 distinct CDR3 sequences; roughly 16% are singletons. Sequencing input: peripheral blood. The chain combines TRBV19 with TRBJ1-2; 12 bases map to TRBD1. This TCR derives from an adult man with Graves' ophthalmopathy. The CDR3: CASTSPGQGAYGYTF. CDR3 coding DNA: TGTGCCAGTACGTCTCCGGGACAGGGGGCGTATGGCTACACCTTC.